The source of this T cell receptor (beta chain) is a study of blood T cell repertoires in COVID-19. Study in general: Donors in the United States, Italy and Spain gave samples during acute or convalescent COVID-19. PBMCs, B-cell-depleted T cells, or T cells were the source of the cDNA or gDNA that made up the material.

As handled by the study authors: Using reference gene primer amplification, nucleated cell counts were estimated. The repertoire was sequenced with immunoSEQ multiplex PCR; TCRdb's copy has only in-frame clones and lacks some. V and J calls and clone size are copied from that table; D and trimming were computed from the DNA. Among 43,000 or so clones, roughly 87% were seen once, and the ten largest hold 15%. CDR3 length: 16 amino acids. The V gene end was trimmed by 3 bases and the J gene end by 6 bases; junction bases not matched to a gene: 9. Germline-derived CDR1 and CDR2 are SNHLY and FYNNEI. Sequenced material: peripheral blood. The chain carries TRBV2 and TRBJ2-2, with TRBD2 matching over 8 bases. This sequence originates from a man in his sixties with active COVID-19. The CDR3: CASSEGLAGWAGELFF. CDR3 coding DNA: TGTGCCAGCAGTGAGGGGTTAGCGGGATGGGCCGGGGAGCTGTTTTTT.